The rows below give T cell receptor beta chains drawn from one sample of a study of cytomegalovirus exposure and HLA in healthy donors. Sequenced by immunoSEQ multiplex PCR; TCRdb stores in-frame clones only, minus some. The sample carries 140,000 to 150,000 clones, approximately 84% recorded once. The sequenced sample was PBMCs. Source of these receptors: an older woman in good health and CMV-seropositive. The CDR3 runs from the conserved cysteine through the conserved F or W. Size tells how often a clone was seen (once, few, many) or the class of an expanded clone, and some rows leave it out.

v_gene	abundance	j_gene	CDR3aa
TRBV27	NA	TRBJ1-1	CASSLRGGHTEAFF
TRBV6-5	few	TRBJ1-5	CASSLQGPGQPQHF
TRBV4-1	NA	TRBJ1-5	CASSQGRGRGNQPQHF
TRBV2	NA	TRBJ2-3	CAGGQSSGIDTQYF
TRBV6-4	NA	TRBJ1-1	CASSRYPGELGTEAFF
TRBV12-5	NA	TRBJ1-5	CASGLGGGPQHF
TRBV28	NA	TRBJ1-1	CASKPTGARAEAFF
TRBV2	NA	TRBJ1-5	CASRGGSNQPQHF
TRBV29-1	NA	TRBJ1-2	CSVVSNYGYTF
TRBV6-1	once	TRBJ2-7	CASSLAVGSYEQYF
TRBV27	NA	TRBJ1-1	CASSHLGPEGEAFF
TRBV14	NA	TRBJ2-1	CASSSREGTYNEQFF
TRBV18	NA	TRBJ1-4	CASSPPGEGAKVFF
TRBV2	NA	NA	CASSPGLAGRFITYEQYF
TRBV15	NA	TRBJ2-7	CATSRETSVAYEQYF
TRBV5-6	NA	TRBJ2-1	CASSSVAYEQFF
TRBV4-2	NA	TRBJ2-1	CASSQDRGEQFF
TRBV21-1	NA	TRBJ2-6	CASRGTSGRAWLGANVLTF
TRBV6-5	NA	NA	CASRGWADNSYEQYF
TRBV6-4	NA	TRBJ1-5	CASSDPRRPQHF
TRBV11-1	NA	TRBJ2-3	CASSTLAGGPTDTQYF
TRBV5-1	once	TRBJ1-4	CASSAGTTNEKLFF
TRBV5-6	NA	TRBJ1-4	CASSPPGQDEKLFF
TRBV20-1	few	TRBJ2-7	CQRSSYEQYF
TRBV10-2	few	TRBJ1-1	CASSEQGGKAFF
TRBV2	few	TRBJ2-7	CASSDLATTTWRGYEQYF
TRBV7-8	NA	TRBJ1-4	CASSPKGGGWGNEKLFF
TRBV7-9	NA	TRBJ2-5	CASSFGAGVEQYF
TRBV4-2	NA	TRBJ2-5	CASSQGLLAGQETQYF
TRBV6-6	once	TRBJ2-7	CASSATSGQGIF
TRBV21-1	NA	TRBJ2-1	CASSKEGQSSYNEQFF
TRBV4-3	NA	TRBJ2-5	CASSQEVATARTQYF
TRBV5-8	few	TRBJ2-3	CASSFSADTQYF
TRBV7-3	few	TRBJ2-3	CASSRTSGSDTQYF
TRBV28	NA	TRBJ1-5	CASSFADRPDQPQHF
TRBV7-9	NA	TRBJ2-7	CASSLVGQGVEQYF
TRBV14	NA	TRBJ2-7	CASSLFRDSPYEQYF
TRBV7-7	NA	TRBJ2-5	CASSSTGGETQYF
TRBV9	once	TRBJ1-2	CASSADMRAGPDYGYTF
TRBV9	once	TRBJ2-3	CASSVGAGLAGGGDTQYF
TRBV7-8	NA	TRBJ2-2	CASSLAVATSGRSNTGELFF
TRBV9	NA	TRBJ2-3	CASTGPGLATDTQYF
TRBV28	few	TRBJ1-2	CASTRSGDRDHYGYTF
TRBV27	NA	TRBJ2-7	CASSLFRGSYEQYF
TRBV7-3	few	TRBJ2-1	CASSMGLAGVDEQFF
TRBV30	NA	TRBJ2-7	CAWNRQGAKQYF
TRBV7-2	NA	TRBJ2-1	CASSSFGGVNEQFF
TRBV27	once	TRBJ1-1	CASSPPGGIRTEAFF
TRBV7-2	NA	TRBJ2-3	CASSLGGGQGAHTQYF
TRBV28	NA	TRBJ1-5	CASKPFAGNQPQHF
TRBV29-1	NA	TRBJ2-7	CSVGDNSYEQYF
TRBV15	NA	TRBJ2-3	CATPITGESTDTQYF
TRBV4-2	NA	TRBJ1-1	CASTQDPGSMKNTEAFF